This T cell receptor (beta chain) came from a study of blood T cell repertoires in COVID-19 (dated by TCRdb to about 2020). Turning to the overall study: Samples from collaborators originated in the United States, Italy and Spain and spanned both the acute and convalescent phases of COVID-19. Sample metadata almost always included a de-identified subject ID, COVID-19 status, age in years and sex. The repertoires were made available in a free public database intended to serve as a resource for research on the immune response to SARS-CoV-2. The prospective study material was composed of cDNA or gDNA derived from T cells, B-cell-depleted T cells, or PBMCs. Deeply sampled blood TCRbeta repertoires from subjects exposed to, actively infected with, or recovered from COVID-19 were included in the dataset. Samples were obtained from the ongoing ImmuneRACE study (first 160 participants) and from over 1,000 subjects provided by 6 global collaborators. Where available, HLA class I and class II types were taken from metadata supplied by the sample provider and were not determined by assay-based typing.

This clone showed up just once. What this receptor recognizes is not known. Qualities for individual bases were not recorded, and no much larger clone is one base off. V lost 2 bases and J lost 4 bases, and the count of bases not matched to a germline gene is 3. From its cysteine to its phenylalanine, the CDR3 spans 14 amino acids. Only the CDR3 portion is preserved as DNA: 42 bases, with reading frame beginning at the first base. In the germline V gene (reference sequence), CDR1 corresponds to MNHEY and CDR2 to SMNVEV. TCRbeta CDR3 regions were amplified from genomic DNA by means of the immunoSEQ Assay, a bias-controlled multiplex PCR. In the paper's pipeline: Within the assay, amplification of reference gene primers was used to estimate how many nucleated cells each sample contained. To quantify the absolute abundance of each unique TCRbeta CDR3 rearrangement, sequence reads were collapsed and filtered. For each sample, productive Simpson clonality was calculated as the square root of Simpson's diversity index across productive rearrangements. What TCRdb holds here is the immuneACCESS table cut down to in-frame rearrangements. Part of the clones is not present; checked against another copy, under half of the missing clones reflect an unresolved V gene, and the others are unexplained. That table supplies the V and J calls and clone size; D and trimming were determined from the DNA. The sample records about 140,000 clones, around nine tenths of which are singletons. Less than 6.5% of the sample goes to the ten largest clones.

Here is what the overall study found, with its caveats: The amount of clinical and demographic metadata varied by source and participant and was provided uncurated.

Collaborating institutions collected whole blood in K2EDTA tubes following their own protocols. Collaborator samples were shipped for TCRbeta analysis as frozen whole blood, isolated PBMCs, or DNA extracted from either sample type. The sample was peripheral blood. The sequence was obtained from a human donor in a cohort sampled during active COVID-19. Recombination linked TRBV27 to TRBJ1-1, and 8 junctional nucleotides match TRBD1. CDR3 sequence: CASSLRDRPTEAFF. The bases read TGTGCCAGCAGTTTAAGGGACAGGCCCACTGAAGCTTTCTTT.